This T cell receptor beta chain was sequenced during a study of cytotoxic CD8 clonotypes in ibrutinib-treated CLL. Study summary: Averaging across samples gave approximately 260,000 productive templates and tens of thousands of productive rearrangements.

TCRdb's copy holds only in-frame clones and misses some; the assay was immunoSEQ multiplex PCR. The sample includes more than 200,000 clones, less than 75% of them seen just once. Study-level points and caveats: Whereas clonality rose at ibrutinib response, it declined toward baseline at progression.

About this clone itself: As yet, its antigen is unknown. The sample has other DNA sequences that encode this CDR3 too.

CDR3 length equals 14 residues. Per the germline V gene, CDR1 is LNHDA and CDR2 is SQIVND (reference sequence). V trimming: 3 bases; J trimming: 4 bases; junction bases outside the gene matches: 4. The authors obtained approximately 2.1 micrograms of genomic DNA from cryopreserved PBMCs for TCR beta libraries. The origin of this receptor is a human donor with chronic lymphocytic leukemia. The sample was PBMCs, taken after 24 months of ibrutinib treatment. This rearrangement joins TRBV19 to TRBJ2-7, with 9 bases that match TRBD1. CDR3 residues: CASSIGQGSYEQYF. CDR3 sequence (DNA): TGTGCCAGTAGTATTGGACAGGGGAGTTACGAGCAGTACTTC.